Shown below are 26 T cell receptor beta chains from a single sample sequenced in a study of Ad26.COV2.S vaccination and SARS-CoV-2 variants. Using immunoSEQ multiplex PCR, the repertoire was profiled, and TCRdb retains in-frame clones only, with some absent. The data show around 450,000 clones, roughly 87% seen once. Treatment: roughly 18 received Ad26.COV2.S at low or high dose, single or two shots; roughly 5 received placebo; per-sample allocation not given. Following the first vaccine or placebo injection, samples were taken on day 63. The sequenced sample was peripheral blood, obtained in a trial of Ad26.COV2.S vaccine versus placebo. All receptors come from a person between 18 and 59 years old who received the Ad26.COV2.S COVID-19 vaccine or a placebo.

This clone came up once. The chain joins TRBV6-5 to TRBJ1-6; 7 bases align to TRBD1. CDR1 MNHEY and CDR2 SVGAGI come from the germline V gene. V was clipped by 4 bases and J by 10 bases; unmatched bases: 10. The CDR3 runs to 15 residues. This chain's CDR3 is CASSLGGGGASPLHF. Written as DNA, the CDR3 is TGTGCCAGCAGTTTAGGCGGAGGGGGCGCGTCACCCCTCCACTTT.

The chain joins TRBV13 to TRBJ1-6, with D tentatively TRBD1 (5 bases). Trimming cost V 3 bases and J 5 bases, with 20 bases left between them. In germline, CDR1 is PRHDT, CDR2 FYEKMQ (reference sequence). The CDR3 has 18 amino acids. CDR3 sequence: CASSLRKGWGLDNSPLHF. Written as DNA, the CDR3 is TGTGCCAGCAGCTTGAGGAAGGGGTGGGGCCTAGATAATTCACCCCTCCACTTT.

V usage is TRBV6-5 and J usage is TRBJ1-2; no reliable D call. This CDR3 spans 13 amino acids. Germline V gene lookup returns CDR1 MNHEY and CDR2 SVGAGI. The V and J ends lost 5 bases and 6 bases respectively, with 13 bases between them. CDR3: CASSPGPSNGYTF. The CDR3 DNA reads as TGTGCCAGCAGTCCCGGCCCCTCTAATGGCTACACCTTC.

A single count supports this clone. The CDR3 is CASSLEPAMNTEAFF. The CDR3 region has the DNA TGTGCCAGCAGCTTAGAGCCAGCGATGAACACTGAAGCTTTCTTT. The rearrangement links TRBV11-2 to TRBJ1-1, with D uncertain. The germline gives CDR1 SGHAT, CDR2 FQNNGV. The V end was cut by 0 bases, the J end by 0 bases, with 8 bases between. CDR3 length equals 15 residues.

The rearrangement links TRBV30 to TRBJ2-1, with a possible D match to TRBD1 (5 bases). There are 15 residues in the CDR3. V was cut by 0 bases and J by 3 bases, with 12 bases left in between. Germline V CDR1 and CDR2: GTSNPN, SVGIG (reference sequence). CDR3 in amino acids: CAWSVGAELYNEQFF. In DNA, the CDR3 is TGTGCCTGGAGTGTAGGGGCAGAGCTCTACAATGAGCAGTTCTTC.

CDR3 bases: TGTGCCAGCAGTTCCAAGGGCATCGACACTGAAGCTTTCTTT. It encodes CASSSKGIDTEAFF. V usage is TRBV6-6 and J usage is TRBJ1-1; no clear D gene. Deletions cut 4 bases from V and 3 bases from J, with 12 bases between. The length of the CDR3 is 14 residues. CDR1 is MNHNY, CDR2 SVGAGI, per germline (reference sequence).

The gene calls are TRBV18 and TRBJ2-1, with 9 positions matching TRBD1. V trimming: 2 bases; J trimming: 10 bases; junction bases outside the gene matches: 6. This CDR3 is built from 14 residues. Germline V gives CDR1 KGHSH, CDR2 LQKENI. The CDR3 DNA reads as TGTGCCAGCTCACCATCAGGACAGGGGAGGGAGCAGTTCTTC. Protein sequence: CASSPSGQGREQFF.

This sequence joins TRBV5-1 and TRBJ2-1; 8 bases line up with TRBD2. J gave up 4 bases and V 1 base, and 7 bases lay outside the gene matches. Germline V lookup: CDR1 SGHRS, CDR2 YFSETQ. The CDR3 covers 16 residues. The DNA for the CDR3 is TGCGCCAGCAGCTTGTTCCCAGCGGGAGAGTACAATGAGCAGTTCTTC. Protein product: CASSLFPAGEYNEQFF.

The sample holds one count of this clone. The chain recombines TRBV5-1 with TRBJ2-3; 10 positions match TRBD1. CDR3 length equals 15 residues. The V gene's germline CDR1 is SGHRS and CDR2 YFSETQ. Germline trimming cut 0 bases from V and 4 bases from J; bases unmatched to any gene: 2. The CDR3 coding sequence is TGCGCCAGCAGCTTGGGACAGGGGGCTTCAGATACGCAGTATTTT. This gives the protein CASSLGQGASDTQYF.

V gene TRBV28 combines with J gene TRBJ2-3; 9 bases agree with TRBD2. Germline loops: CDR1 MDHEN, CDR2 SYDVKM. V shed 3 bases and J 4 bases; nucleotides not matched to a gene: 5. This CDR3 is 15 amino acids long. The CDR3 loop is CASSLAGGRADTQYF. The CDR3 region has the DNA TGTGCCAGCAGTTTGGCGGGGGGGCGGGCAGATACGCAGTATTTT.

V is TRBV7-2 and J is TRBJ1-4, with D tentatively TRBD1 (5 bases). Deletions cut 5 bases from V and 4 bases from J, with 17 bases between. Germline CDR1 reads SGHTA; CDR2 reads FQGNSA. The CDR3 has 16 amino acids. CDR3 amino acids: CASSPTGHPNNEKLFF. In DNA form, the CDR3 reads TGTGCCAGCAGCCCGACGGGGCACCCTAATAATGAAAAACTGTTTTTT.

The rearrangement joins TRBV27 to TRBJ2-5, with D possibly being TRBD1 (6 bases). The CDR3 spans 14 residues. Trimming cost V 4 bases and J 5 bases, with 14 bases left between them. Germline values: CDR1 MNHEY, CDR2 SMNVEV (reference sequence). The CDR3 region has the DNA TGTGCCAGCAGTTCGCGACAGGAGAGGGAGACCCAGTACTTC. Amino acid sequence: CASSSRQERETQYF.

This rearrangement joins TRBV7-2 to TRBJ1-1, with D perhaps matching TRBD1 (5 bases). V gave up 1 base and J gave up 2 bases, with 11 bases separating them. Germline loops: CDR1 SGHTA, CDR2 FQGNSA. The CDR3 loop spans 15 amino acids. CDR3 sequence reads: CASSLGGTFNTEAFF. Here the CDR3 DNA reads TGTGCCAGCAGCTTAGGGGGGACCTTTAACACTGAAGCTTTCTTT.

This clone was found once. The chain carries TRBV7-8 and TRBJ2-7; 7 positions agree with TRBD2. The V and J ends lost 1 base and 5 bases, in that order; junction bases with no gene match: 5. Germline assignment: CDR1 SGHVS and CDR2 FQNEAQ. The CDR3 is made up of 14 amino acids. Here the CDR3 DNA reads TGTGCCAGCAGCTTAGGCGGGAGAGCCAACGAGCAGTACGTC. As protein: CASSLGGRANEQYV.

This sequence joins TRBV25-1 and TRBJ2-7; a possible D gene is TRBD1 (6 bases). Trimming shortened V by 3 bases and J by 5 bases, and 20 bases separated the two germline ends. The CDR3 consists of 16 residues. The germline V gene has CDR1 MGHDK and CDR2 SYGVNS. CDR3 nucleotides: TGTGCCAGCAGTGACCGAACAGGGTACGACGGCAACGAGCAGTACTTC. It codes for CASSDRTGYDGNEQYF.

The chain joins TRBV27 to TRBJ1-1; no firm D call. From germline, CDR1 is MNHEY and CDR2 SMNVEV (reference sequence). This CDR3 contains 13 residues. The V gene lost 5 bases and the J gene lost 4 bases, with 11 bases spanning the gap. CDR3 in DNA: TGTGCCAGCAGTCGAAGACGTGGCACTGAAGCTTTCTTT. Translation: CASSRRRGTEAFF.

This chain links TRBV2 with TRBJ2-5; D remains unclear. Germline V gene sequence: CDR1 SNHLY, CDR2 FYNNEI. Trimming took 5 bases from V and 5 from J, leaving 15 bases between them. CDR3 size: 14 residues. CDR3 bases: TGTGCCAGCAGTTACCGGCCTGGGATGGAGACCCAGTACTTC. Its protein product is CASSYRPGMETQYF.

This clone has more than one count but fewer than ten. The V gene is TRBV28, the J gene TRBJ1-5, with D hard to call. The germline V gene has CDR1 MDHEN and CDR2 SYDVKM. This CDR3 has 13 residues. Deletions cut 8 bases from V and 0 bases from J, with 8 bases between. Here the CDR3 reads CASREVSNQPQHF. The DNA of the CDR3 is TGTGCCAGCCGGGAGGTTAGCAATCAGCCCCAGCATTTT.

The genes are TRBV11-3 and TRBJ2-3; 7 positions agree with TRBD1. J lost 9 bases, V lost 4 bases, and 4 bases had no gene match. The CDR3 spans 12 residues. Germline V CDR1 and CDR2: SGHNT, YENEEA. CDR3 sequence: CASSSTGTTQYF. The CDR3 bases are TGTGCCAGCAGCTCGACAGGGACGACGCAGTATTTT.

The rearrangement links TRBV18 to TRBJ2-1; D remains ambiguous. The V and J ends lost 1 base and 6 bases respectively, with 10 bases between them. This CDR3 region has 14 residues. Germline V CDR1 and CDR2: KGHSH, LQKENI. CDR3 nucleotides: TGTGCCAGCTCACCACTGAGTCCGGGCAATGAGCAGTTCTTC. As protein: CASSPLSPGNEQFF.

This chain joins TRBV11-2 and TRBJ2-7; D is perhaps TRBD1 or TRBD2 (5 bases each). The V end was cut by 7 bases, the J end by 6 bases, with 16 bases between. Looked up from germline, CDR1 is SGHAT and CDR2 is FQNNGV. The CDR3 contains 13 residues. The CDR3 is CASTTGPWGEQYV. In nucleotides, the CDR3 is TGTGCCAGCACTACGGGGCCCTGGGGCGAGCAGTACGTC.

The chain carries TRBV7-9 and TRBJ1-5, with TRBD1 identical over 8 bases. The CDR3 consists of 13 residues. Germline V lookup: CDR1 SEHNR, CDR2 FQNEAQ (reference sequence). V lost 6 bases to trimming and J lost 4 bases; unmatched junction nucleotides: 2. CDR3 sequence reads: CASRTGANQPQHF. The CDR3 DNA is TGTGCCAGCAGGACAGGGGCAAATCAGCCCCAGCATTTT.

V and J are TRBV4-1 and TRBJ1-6, with a weak D call TRBD1 (6 bases). Germline CDR1 MGHRA, CDR2 YSYEKL. This CDR3 contains 16 residues. The germline V and J ends were trimmed by 3 bases and 5 bases, with 14 bases remaining between them. CDR3 DNA sequence: TGCGCCAGCAGCCACGGCGGGGGCCGAAATAATTCACCCCTCCACTTT. Translation gives CASSHGGGRNNSPLHF.

This chain joins TRBV28 and TRBJ2-5, with D perhaps TRBD2 (6 bases). Trimming removed 7 bases at V and 1 base at J, with 16 bases between. Germline V gives CDR1 MDHEN, CDR2 SYDVKM. The CDR3 runs 15 residues. The CDR3 nucleotides are TGTGCCAGCAATCTGCTCGGGGACTCCCAAGAGACCCAGTACTTC. Amino acids: CASNLLGDSQETQYF. Drawing the rest from reference TRBV28 and TRBJ2-5, the complete variable domain is DVKVTQSSRYLVKRTGEKVFLECVQDMDHENMFWYRQDPGLGLRLIYFSYDVKMKEKGDIPEGYSVSREKKERFSLILESASTNQTSMYLCASNLLGDSQETQYFGPGTRLLVL.

The chain is built from TRBV6-4 and TRBJ2-7, with D perhaps TRBD2 (6 bases). Germline lookup yields CDR1 MRHNA and CDR2 SNTAGT. Trimming stripped 0 bases from V and 4 bases from J, with 25 bases between. The CDR3 is 19 amino acids. The DNA of the CDR3 is TGTGCCAGCAGTGACTCAGGGGACTCTACCCAACCTCACCCTTACGAGCAGTACGTC. This encodes CASSDSGDSTQPHPYEQYV.

The chain recombines TRBV9 with TRBJ2-1; 7 bases align to TRBD2. The CDR3 loop spans 13 amino acids. Trimming cost V 8 bases and J 4 bases; bases outside gene matches: 6. CDR1 is SGDLS and CDR2 is YYNGEE in the germline V gene. The chain's CDR3 is CASGLELYNEQFF. The CDR3 DNA is TGTGCCAGTGGACTAGAATTATACAATGAGCAGTTCTTC.